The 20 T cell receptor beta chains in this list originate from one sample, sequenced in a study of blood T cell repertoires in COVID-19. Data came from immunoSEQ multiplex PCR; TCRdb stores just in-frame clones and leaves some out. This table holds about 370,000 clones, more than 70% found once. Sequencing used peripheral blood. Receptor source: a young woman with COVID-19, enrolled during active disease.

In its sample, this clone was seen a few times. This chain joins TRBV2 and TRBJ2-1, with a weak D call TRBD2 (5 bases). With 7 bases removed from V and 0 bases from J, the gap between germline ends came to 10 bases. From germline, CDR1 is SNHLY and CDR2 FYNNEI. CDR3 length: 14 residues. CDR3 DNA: TGTGCCAGCACCGAGCGGAGCTCCTACAATGAGCAGTTCTTC. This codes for CASTERSSYNEQFF.

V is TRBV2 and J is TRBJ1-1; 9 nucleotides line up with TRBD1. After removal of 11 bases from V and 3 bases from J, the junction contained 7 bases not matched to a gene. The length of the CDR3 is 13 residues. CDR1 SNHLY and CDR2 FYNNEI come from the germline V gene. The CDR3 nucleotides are TGTGCCGGACCTCGGGACAGGGACACTGAAGCTTTCTTT. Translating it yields CAGPRDRDTEAFF.

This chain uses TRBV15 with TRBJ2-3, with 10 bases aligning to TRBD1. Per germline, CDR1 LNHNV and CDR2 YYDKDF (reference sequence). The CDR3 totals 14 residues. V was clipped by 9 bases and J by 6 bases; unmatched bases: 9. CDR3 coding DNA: TGTGCCACGAGGCGTGACAGGGGGCTGGATACGCAGTATTTT. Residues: CATRRDRGLDTQYF.

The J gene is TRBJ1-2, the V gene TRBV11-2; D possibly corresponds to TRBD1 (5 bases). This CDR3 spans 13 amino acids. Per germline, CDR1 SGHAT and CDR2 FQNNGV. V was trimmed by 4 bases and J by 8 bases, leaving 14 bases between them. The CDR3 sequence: CASSYSGGDGYTF. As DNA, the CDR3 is TGTGCCAGCAGCTATAGTGGGGGGGACGGCTACACCTTC.

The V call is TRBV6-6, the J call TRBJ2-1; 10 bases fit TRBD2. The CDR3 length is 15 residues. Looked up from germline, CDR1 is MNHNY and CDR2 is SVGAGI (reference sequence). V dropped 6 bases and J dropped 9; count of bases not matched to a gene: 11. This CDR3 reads CASSGSGRRGSEQFF. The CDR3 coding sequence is TGTGCCAGCAGCGGTAGCGGGAGGCGTGGGAGTGAGCAGTTCTTC.

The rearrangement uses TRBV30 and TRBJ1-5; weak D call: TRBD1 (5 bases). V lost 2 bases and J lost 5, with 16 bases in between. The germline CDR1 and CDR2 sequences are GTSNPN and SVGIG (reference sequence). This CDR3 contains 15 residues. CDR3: CAWSLGGQGDQPQHF. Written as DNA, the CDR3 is TGTGCCTGGAGTCTTGGTGGCCAGGGCGATCAGCCCCAGCATTTT. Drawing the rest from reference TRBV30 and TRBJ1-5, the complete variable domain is SQTIHQWPATLVQPVGSPLSLECTVEGTSNPNLYWYRQAAGRGLQLLFYSVGIGQISSEVPQNLSASRPQDRQFILSSKKLLLSDSGFYLCAWSLGGQGDQPQHFGDGTRLSIL.

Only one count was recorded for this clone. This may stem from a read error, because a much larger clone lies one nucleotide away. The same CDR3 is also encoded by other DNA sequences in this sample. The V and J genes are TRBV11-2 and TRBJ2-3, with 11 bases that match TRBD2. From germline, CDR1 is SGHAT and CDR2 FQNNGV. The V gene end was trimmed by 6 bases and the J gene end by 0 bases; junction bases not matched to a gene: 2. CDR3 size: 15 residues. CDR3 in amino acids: CASSWTSGSTDTQYF. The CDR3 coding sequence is TGTGCCAGCAGTTGGACTAGCGGGAGCACAGATACGCAGTATTTT.

The DNA for the CDR3 is TGTGCCAGCAGATCCCAGACTAGCGGTACCGGGGAGCTGTTTTTT. Protein: CASRSQTSGTGELFF. The chain carries TRBV28 and TRBJ2-2, with 9 positions matching TRBD2. This CDR3 is built from 15 residues. V dropped 6 bases and J dropped 5; count of bases not matched to a gene: 7. The germline V gene has CDR1 MDHEN and CDR2 SYDVKM.

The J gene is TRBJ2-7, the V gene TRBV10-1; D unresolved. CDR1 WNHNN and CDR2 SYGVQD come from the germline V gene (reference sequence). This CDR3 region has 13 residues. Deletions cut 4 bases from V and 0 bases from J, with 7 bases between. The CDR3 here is CASSGYGSYEQYF. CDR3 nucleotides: TGCGCCAGCAGTGGCTACGGCTCCTACGAGCAGTACTTC.

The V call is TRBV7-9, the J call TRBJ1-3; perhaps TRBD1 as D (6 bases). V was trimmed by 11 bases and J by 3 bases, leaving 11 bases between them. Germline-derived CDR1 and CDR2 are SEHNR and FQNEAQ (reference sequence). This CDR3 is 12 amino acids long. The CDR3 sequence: CASQGNGNTIYF. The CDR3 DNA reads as TGTGCCTCGCAGGGGAATGGAAACACCATATATTTT.

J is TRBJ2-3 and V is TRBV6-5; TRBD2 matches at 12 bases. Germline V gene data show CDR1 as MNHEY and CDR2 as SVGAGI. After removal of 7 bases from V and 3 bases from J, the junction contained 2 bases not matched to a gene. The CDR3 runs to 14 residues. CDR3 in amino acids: CASKTSGSTDTQYF. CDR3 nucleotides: TGTGCCAGCAAGACTAGCGGGAGTACAGATACGCAGTATTTT.

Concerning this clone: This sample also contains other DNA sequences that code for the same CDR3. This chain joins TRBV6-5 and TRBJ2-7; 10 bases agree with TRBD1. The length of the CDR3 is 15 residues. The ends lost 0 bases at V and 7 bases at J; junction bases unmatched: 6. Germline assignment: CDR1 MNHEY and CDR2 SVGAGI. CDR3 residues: CASSYSTGGSYEQYF. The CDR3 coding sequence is TGTGCCAGCAGTTACTCGACAGGGGGCTCATATGAGCAGTACTTC.

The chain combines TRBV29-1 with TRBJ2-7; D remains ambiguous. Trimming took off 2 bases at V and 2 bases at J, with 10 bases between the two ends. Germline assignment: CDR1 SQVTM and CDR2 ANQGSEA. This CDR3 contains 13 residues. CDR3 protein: CSVETDRTYEQYF. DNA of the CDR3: TGCAGCGTTGAAACAGACCGTACCTACGAGCAGTACTTC.

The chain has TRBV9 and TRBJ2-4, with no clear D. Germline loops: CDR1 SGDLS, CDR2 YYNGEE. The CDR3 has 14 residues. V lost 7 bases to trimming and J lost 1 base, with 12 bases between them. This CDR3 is CASSMGSAKNIQYF. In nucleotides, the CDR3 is TGTGCCAGCTCGATGGGCAGTGCCAAAAACATTCAGTACTTC.

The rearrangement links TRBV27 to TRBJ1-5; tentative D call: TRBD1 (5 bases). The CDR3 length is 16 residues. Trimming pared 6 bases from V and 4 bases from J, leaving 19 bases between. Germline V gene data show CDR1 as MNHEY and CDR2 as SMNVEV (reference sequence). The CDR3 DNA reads TGTGCCAGCAGGAGGGACGGGAGGGGAAGGAATCAGCCCCAGCATTTT. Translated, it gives CASRRDGRGRNQPQHF.

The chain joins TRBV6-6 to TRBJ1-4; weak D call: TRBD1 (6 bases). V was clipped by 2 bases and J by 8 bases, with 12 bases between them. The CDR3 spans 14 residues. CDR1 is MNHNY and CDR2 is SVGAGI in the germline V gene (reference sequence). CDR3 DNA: TGTGCCAGCAGTTACGACAGGTCCGGGGAAAAACTGTTTTTT. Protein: CASSYDRSGEKLFF.

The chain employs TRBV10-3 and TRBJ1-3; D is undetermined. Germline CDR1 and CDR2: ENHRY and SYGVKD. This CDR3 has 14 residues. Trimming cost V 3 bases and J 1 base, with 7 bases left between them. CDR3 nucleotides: TGTGCCATCAGTGACGCAGGTTCTGGAAACACCATATATTTT. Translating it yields CAISDAGSGNTIYF.

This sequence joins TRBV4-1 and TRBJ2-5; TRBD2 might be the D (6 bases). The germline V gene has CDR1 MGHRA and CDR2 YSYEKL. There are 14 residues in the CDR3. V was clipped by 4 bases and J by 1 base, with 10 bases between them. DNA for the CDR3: TGCGCCAGCAGCCTCCGGGACTTCCAAGAGACCCAGTACTTC. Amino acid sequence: CASSLRDFQETQYF.

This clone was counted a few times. This CDR3 reads CASSLNAGTGDQPQHF. CDR3 DNA sequence: TGTGCCAGCAGTTTAAACGCCGGGACAGGGGATCAGCCCCAGCATTTT. The chain is built from TRBV6-5 and TRBJ1-5; 10 positions match TRBD1. Germline-derived CDR1 and CDR2 are MNHEY and SVGAGI. CDR3 length: 16 amino acids. J gave up 5 bases and V 4 bases, and 8 bases lay outside the gene matches.

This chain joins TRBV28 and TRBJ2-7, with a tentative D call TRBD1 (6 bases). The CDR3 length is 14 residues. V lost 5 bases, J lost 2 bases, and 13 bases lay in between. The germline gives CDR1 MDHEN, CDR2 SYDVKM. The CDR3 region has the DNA TGTGCCAGCAGTCCCCAGGGACAAGCCTACGAGCAGTACTTC. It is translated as CASSPQGQAYEQYF.